What follows is one TCR beta chain and its context. Its cognate antigen is unknown. The sample originates from a study of identical twins. Using its own MiXCR run on the 5' RACE reads, TCRdb lists one record per CDR3 protein. This sample has around 500,000 distinct CDR3 sequences; approximately 15% occur once, and the top ten carry roughly 0.56%. Study-level findings and limits: Insertions were fewer in abundant cord blood beta clonotypes, whereas memory repertoires showed none of this pattern.

These data were likewise used in another study, on yellow fever vaccine responses in identical twins.

The sample comprised CD4+ T cells sorted from blood. The sequence was obtained from a woman aged 18-30 years in good health.

In nucleotides, the CDR3 is TGTGCCACCAGCAGAGACGGACATTCGACAGATACGCAGTATTTT. Translated: CATSRDGHSTDTQYF. V and J are TRBV15 and TRBJ2-3; D possibly corresponds to TRBD1 (5 bases). CDR3 length equals 15 residues. The V end lost 0 bases, the J end lost 3 bases, and 10 bases lay between the germline ends. Per germline, CDR1 LNHNV and CDR2 YYDKDF (reference sequence).